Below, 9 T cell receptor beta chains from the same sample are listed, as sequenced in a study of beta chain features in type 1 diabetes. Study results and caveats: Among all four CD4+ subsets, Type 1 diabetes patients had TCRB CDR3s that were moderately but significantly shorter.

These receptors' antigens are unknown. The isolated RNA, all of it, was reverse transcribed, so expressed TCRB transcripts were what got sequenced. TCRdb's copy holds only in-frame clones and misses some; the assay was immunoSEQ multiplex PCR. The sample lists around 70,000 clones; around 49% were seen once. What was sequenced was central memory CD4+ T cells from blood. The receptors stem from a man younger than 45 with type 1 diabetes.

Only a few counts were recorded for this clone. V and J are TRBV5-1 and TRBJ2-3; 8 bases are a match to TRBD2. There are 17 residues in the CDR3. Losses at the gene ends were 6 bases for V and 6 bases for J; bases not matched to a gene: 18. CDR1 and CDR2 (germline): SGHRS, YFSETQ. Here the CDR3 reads CASKRADGGRTRDTQYF. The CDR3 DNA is TGCGCCAGCAAGAGGGCCGACGGCGGGAGGACGAGGGATACGCAGTATTTT.

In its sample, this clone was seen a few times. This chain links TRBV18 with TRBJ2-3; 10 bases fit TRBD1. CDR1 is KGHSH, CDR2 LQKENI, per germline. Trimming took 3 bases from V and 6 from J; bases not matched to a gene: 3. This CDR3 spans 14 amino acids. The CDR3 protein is CASSPTGGKDTQYF. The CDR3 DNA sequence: TGTGCCAGCTCACCGACAGGGGGCAAGGATACGCAGTATTTT.

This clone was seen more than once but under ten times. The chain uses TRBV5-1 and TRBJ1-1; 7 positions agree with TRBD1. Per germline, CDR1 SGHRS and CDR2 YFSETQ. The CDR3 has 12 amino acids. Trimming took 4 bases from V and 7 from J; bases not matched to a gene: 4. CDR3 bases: TGCGCCAGCAGCCTGGACAGGTATGAAGCTTTCTTT. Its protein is CASSLDRYEAFF.

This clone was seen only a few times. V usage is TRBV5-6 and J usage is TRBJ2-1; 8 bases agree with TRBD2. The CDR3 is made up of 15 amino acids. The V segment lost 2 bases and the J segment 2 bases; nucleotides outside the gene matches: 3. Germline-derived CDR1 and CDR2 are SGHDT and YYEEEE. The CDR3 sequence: CASSLVSGTYNEQFF. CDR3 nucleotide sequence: TGTGCCAGCAGCTTAGTTAGCGGGACCTACAATGAGCAGTTCTTC.

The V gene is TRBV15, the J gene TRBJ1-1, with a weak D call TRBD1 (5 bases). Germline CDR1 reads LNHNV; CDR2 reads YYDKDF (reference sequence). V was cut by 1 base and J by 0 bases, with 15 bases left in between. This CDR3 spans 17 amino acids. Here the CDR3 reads CATSRGPGVTMNTEAFF. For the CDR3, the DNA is TGTGCCACCAGCAGAGGCCCGGGGGTTACAATGAACACTGAAGCTTTCTTT. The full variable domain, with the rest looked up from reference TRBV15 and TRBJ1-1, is DAMVIQNPRYQVTQFGKPVTLSCSQTLNHNVMYWYQQKSSQAPKLLFHYYDKDFNNEADTPDNFQSRRPNTSFCFLDIRSPGLGDTAMYLCATSRGPGVTMNTEAFFGQGTRLTVV.

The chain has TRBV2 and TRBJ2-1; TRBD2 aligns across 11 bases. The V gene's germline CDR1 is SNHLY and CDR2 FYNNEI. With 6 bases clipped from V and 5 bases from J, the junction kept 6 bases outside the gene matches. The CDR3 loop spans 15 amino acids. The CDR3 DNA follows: TGTGCCAGCAGGACGGGACTAGCGGTAAACAATGAGCAGTTCTTC. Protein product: CASRTGLAVNNEQFF.

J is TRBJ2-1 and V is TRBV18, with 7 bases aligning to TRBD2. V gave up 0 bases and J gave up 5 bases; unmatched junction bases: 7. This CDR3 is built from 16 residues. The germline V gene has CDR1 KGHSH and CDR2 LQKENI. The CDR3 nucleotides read TGTGCCAGCTCACCACCAACGGGAGGACTAAACAATGAGCAGTTCTTC. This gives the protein CASSPPTGGLNNEQFF.

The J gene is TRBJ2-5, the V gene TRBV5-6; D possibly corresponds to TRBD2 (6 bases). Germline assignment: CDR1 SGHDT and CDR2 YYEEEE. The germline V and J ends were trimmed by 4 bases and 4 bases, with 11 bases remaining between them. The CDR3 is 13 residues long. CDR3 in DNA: TGTGCCAGCAGCCGAAGGGGAGGAGAGACCCAGTACTTC. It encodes CASSRRGGETQYF.

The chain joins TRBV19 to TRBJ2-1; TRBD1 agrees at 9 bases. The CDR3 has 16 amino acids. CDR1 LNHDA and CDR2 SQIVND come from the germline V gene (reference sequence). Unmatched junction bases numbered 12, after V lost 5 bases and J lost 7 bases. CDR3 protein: CASSPTGGDGENEQFF. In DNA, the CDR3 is TGTGCCAGTAGTCCTACAGGGGGCGATGGGGAAAATGAGCAGTTCTTC.